One sample yielded the 29 T cell receptor beta chains listed below, sequenced in a study of cytomegalovirus exposure and HLA in healthy donors. Sequencing used immunoSEQ multiplex PCR; TCRdb keeps in-frame clones, though not all of them. The table records 95,000 to 150,000 clones, about 87% of them present only once. The specimen was PBMCs. These receptors all come from a woman aged 18-29 years in good health and CMV-seronegative.

CDR3 nucleotides: TGTGCCAGCACTTCCACAGGCTCTGGGGCCAACGTCCTGACTTTC. Translation: CASTSTGSGANVLTF. The V call is TRBV6-5, the J call TRBJ2-6; D is possibly TRBD1 (5 bases). The CDR3 is made up of 15 amino acids. Trimming cost V 7 bases and J 0 bases, with 10 bases left between them. Germline assignment: CDR1 MNHEY and CDR2 SVGAGI.

This chain uses TRBV19 with TRBJ1-1; no clear D gene. CDR3 size: 14 residues. Germline V gene lookup returns CDR1 LNHDA and CDR2 SQIVND (reference sequence). V gave up 4 bases and J gave up 4 bases, with 13 bases separating them. Written as DNA, the CDR3 is TGTGCCAGTAGTAACCGAGGGATGGGCACTGAAGCTTTCTTT. Translation: CASSNRGMGTEAFF.

The chain is built from TRBV10-3 and TRBJ2-2; 10 nucleotides agree with TRBD1. Germline assignment: CDR1 ENHRY and CDR2 SYGVKD. The CDR3 spans 14 residues. V lost 10 bases and J lost 5; bases outside the gene matches: 7. The CDR3 loop reads CATRGTGETGELFF. The CDR3 DNA sequence: TGTGCCACCCGAGGGACAGGGGAAACCGGGGAGCTGTTTTTT.

The chain has TRBV7-9 and TRBJ1-5; TRBD1 matches 10 bases. CDR1 is SEHNR and CDR2 is FQNEAQ in the germline V gene (reference sequence). CDR3 length: 15 residues. V trimming: 5 bases; J trimming: 3 bases; junction bases outside the gene matches: 4. CDR3 bases: TGTGCCAGCAGCCGGACAGGGGGTTACAATCAGCCCCAGCATTTT. It encodes CASSRTGGYNQPQHF.

V and J are TRBV30 and TRBJ2-4; a possible D gene is TRBD1 (5 bases). The V end was cut by 3 bases, the J end by 1 base, with 16 bases between. The CDR3 runs to 16 residues. CDR1 and CDR2 (germline): GTSNPN, SVGIG (reference sequence). The CDR3 DNA reads TGTGCCTGGAGCACCAGGGTTTTGGGTGCCAAAAACATTCAGTACTTC. It codes for CAWSTRVLGAKNIQYF. Supplemented by reference TRBV30 and TRBJ2-4, the full variable domain reads SQTIHQWPATLVQPVGSPLSLECTVEGTSNPNLYWYRQAAGRGLQLLFYSVGIGQISSEVPQNLSASRPQDRQFILSSKKLLLSDSGFYLCAWSTRVLGAKNIQYFGAGTRLSVL.

Only a few counts were recorded for this clone. This chain uses TRBV6-1 with TRBJ2-7, with 11 bases aligning to TRBD1. The CDR3 runs to 15 residues. Per the germline V gene, CDR1 is MNHNS and CDR2 is SASEGT. The junction had 7 bases not matched to a gene; V was cut back by 3 bases and J by 6 bases. The DNA of the CDR3 is TGTGCCAGCAGTGATGGGAGGACAGGGGGCTCCGAGCAGTACTTC. It translates to CASSDGRTGGSEQYF.

The chain has TRBV6-5 and TRBJ1-1, with D unresolved. Germline values: CDR1 MNHEY, CDR2 SVGAGI. The CDR3 loop spans 14 amino acids. Trimming pared 0 bases from V and 8 bases from J, leaving 13 bases between. CDR3 coding DNA: TGTGCCAGCAGTTACTCGATCGGCGGTCGAGAAGCTTTCTTT. Its translation is CASSYSIGGREAFF.

The chain is built from TRBV2 and TRBJ1-4; no clear D. Deletions cut 4 bases from V and 8 bases from J, with 17 bases between. Germline values: CDR1 SNHLY, CDR2 FYNNEI. The CDR3 is 15 residues long. The CDR3 nucleotides read TGTGCCAGCAGTGTTGGGCGGACTGGTGGGGAAAAACTGTTTTTT. Protein: CASSVGRTGGEKLFF. Drawing the rest from reference TRBV2 and TRBJ1-4, the complete variable domain is EPEVTQTPSHQVTQMGQEVILRCVPISNHLYFYWYRQILGQKVEFLVSFYNNEISEKSEIFDDQFSVERPDGSNFTLKIRSTKLEDSAMYFCASSVGRTGGEKLFFGSGTQLSVL.

The chain is built from TRBV28 and TRBJ2-3, with D maybe TRBD1 (6 bases). The CDR3 is made up of 13 amino acids. The germline gives CDR1 MDHEN, CDR2 SYDVKM. Between the trimmed V and J ends, which lost 5 bases and 0 bases, there was a span of 6 bases. The CDR3 sequence is CASSQGSTDTQYF. The CDR3 nucleotides read TGTGCCAGCAGTCAGGGGAGCACAGATACGCAGTATTTT. The whole variable domain, filled in from reference TRBV28 and TRBJ2-3, reads DVKVTQSSRYLVKRTGEKVFLECVQDMDHENMFWYRQDPGLGLRLIYFSYDVKMKEKGDIPEGYSVSREKKERFSLILESASTNQTSMYLCASSQGSTDTQYFGPGTRLTVL.

This chain links TRBV28 with TRBJ2-1; tentatively, D is TRBD2 (5 bases). The germline CDR1 and CDR2 sequences are MDHEN and SYDVKM. The CDR3 extends over 14 amino acids. Trimming removed 6 bases from V and 2 bases from J, with 11 bases in between. In DNA form, the CDR3 reads TGTGCCAGCAGCCCCAGCGGAGCCTACAATGAGCAGTTCTTC. Its protein is CASSPSGAYNEQFF.

The chain employs TRBV7-2 and TRBJ1-2, with 10 bases matching TRBD1. Germline CDR1 SGHTA, CDR2 FQGNSA. V shed 5 bases and J 2 bases; nucleotides not matched to a gene: 5. The CDR3 length is 15 residues. The CDR3 sequence: CASSGGQGGNYGYTF. DNA of the CDR3: TGTGCCAGCAGCGGAGGACAGGGGGGAAACTATGGCTACACCTTC.

This chain links TRBV30 with TRBJ1-6; TRBD1 agrees at 8 bases. There are 13 residues in the CDR3. Germline V gene data show CDR1 as GTSNPN and CDR2 as SVGIG (reference sequence). Unmatched junction bases numbered 1, after V lost 3 bases and J lost 6 bases. The CDR3 DNA sequence: TGTGCCTGGAGGGGGACAGGTAATTCACCCCTCCACTTT. This sequence encodes CAWRGTGNSPLHF.

The gene calls are TRBV6-5 and TRBJ1-5, with TRBD1 matching over 7 bases. The junction had 6 bases not matched to a gene; V was cut back by 4 bases and J by 6 bases. The CDR3 is made up of 14 amino acids. Germline V lookup: CDR1 MNHEY, CDR2 SVGAGI. For the CDR3, the DNA is TGTGCCAGCAGTTCAGAACGACAGGGTCAGCCCCAGCATTTT. Amino acids: CASSSERQGQPQHF.

The V gene is TRBV7-6, the J gene TRBJ1-6; D remains ambiguous. Germline V gene lookup returns CDR1 SGHVS and CDR2 FNYEAQ. The CDR3 totals 15 residues. Trimming removed 1 base at V and 5 bases at J, with 9 bases between. This CDR3 is CASSLVKHDNSPLHF. The CDR3 DNA is TGTGCCAGCAGCTTAGTTAAACACGATAATTCACCCCTCCACTTT.

The chain recombines TRBV30 with TRBJ1-1; possible D gene TRBD1, 6 bases. Per the germline V gene, CDR1 is GTSNPN and CDR2 is SVGIG (reference sequence). The V and J ends lost 1 base and 5 bases respectively, with 11 bases between them. The CDR3 loop spans 13 amino acids. The CDR3 region has the DNA TGTGCCTGGAGTGCGGGACACGATACTGAAGCTTTCTTT. It codes for CAWSAGHDTEAFF.

This rearrangement joins TRBV5-1 to TRBJ2-5; 8 bases align to TRBD1. This CDR3 region has 17 residues. The trim removed 1 base at V and 2 bases at J, leaving 10 bases unmatched. Germline V gene sequence: CDR1 SGHRS, CDR2 YFSETQ. CDR3 region: CASSLNRTGINQETQYF. CDR3 in DNA: TGCGCCAGCAGCTTGAATCGGACAGGGATTAATCAAGAGACCCAGTACTTC.

This clone was observed a single time. V usage is TRBV27 and J usage is TRBJ2-7; 8 nucleotides match TRBD1. The CDR3 covers 15 residues. Looked up from germline, CDR1 is MNHEY and CDR2 is SMNVEV (reference sequence). The ends lost 5 bases at V and 0 bases at J; junction bases unmatched: 6. For the CDR3, the DNA is TGTGCCAGCAGTATAACGGGACAGGTCTCCTACGAGCAGTACTTC. Protein: CASSITGQVSYEQYF.

The table lists this clone with a few counts. V and J are TRBV7-2 and TRBJ2-7; 10 nucleotides line up with TRBD2. This CDR3 has 16 amino acids. The V segment lost 5 bases and the J segment 2 bases; nucleotides outside the gene matches: 9. From germline, CDR1 is SGHTA and CDR2 FQGNSA. CDR3 bases: TGTGCCAGCAGCACCCGAGCGGGAGGGCTGACCTACGAGCAGTACTTC. Amino acids: CASSTRAGGLTYEQYF.

The V call is TRBV5-8, the J call TRBJ1-1; D call uncertain. The V gene lost 2 bases and the J gene lost 4 bases, with 15 bases spanning the gap. This CDR3 region has 15 residues. Germline V lookup: CDR1 SGHTS, CDR2 YDEGEE. CDR3 protein: CASSFRPVGSTEAFF. CDR3 nucleotide sequence: TGTGCCAGCAGCTTCCGCCCGGTCGGTAGCACTGAAGCTTTCTTT. Based on the CDR3 plus reference TRBV5-8 and TRBJ1-1, the full variable domain is EAGVTQSPTHLIKTRGQQATLRCSPISGHTSVYWYQQALGLGLQFLLWYDEGEERNRGNFPPRFSGRQFPNYSSELNVNALELEDSALYLCASSFRPVGSTEAFFGQGTRLTVV.

The J gene is TRBJ2-3, the V gene TRBV11-2, with 10 bases aligning to TRBD2. The V and J ends lost 5 bases and 4 bases, in that order; junction bases with no gene match: 9. Germline CDR1 SGHAT, CDR2 FQNNGV. The CDR3 contains 16 residues. The CDR3 is CASSPTSGEWADTQYF. The CDR3 coding sequence is TGTGCCAGCAGCCCCACTAGCGGGGAGTGGGCAGATACGCAGTATTTT. The whole variable domain, remainder taken from reference TRBV11-2 and TRBJ2-3, is EAGVAQSPRYKIIEKRQSVAFWCNPISGHATLYWYQQILGQGPKLLIQFQNNGVVDDSQLPKDRFSAERLKGVDSTLKIQPAKLEDSAVYLCASSPTSGEWADTQYFGPGTRLTVL.

The J gene is TRBJ1-2, the V gene TRBV2, with D maybe TRBD1 (6 bases). This CDR3 is 16 amino acids long. Trimming left V 5 bases short and J 1 base short, with 17 bases between. Germline assignment: CDR1 SNHLY and CDR2 FYNNEI. The CDR3 bases are TGTGCCAGCAGTTATAACCTTGGACAGCTTAACTATGGCTACACCTTC. It translates to CASSYNLGQLNYGYTF.

The chain links TRBV5-5 to TRBJ2-7, with D possibly TRBD1 on 6 matching bases. V was pared by 6 bases and J by 3 bases, with 16 bases between. This CDR3 is 14 amino acids long. Germline lookup yields CDR1 SGHKS and CDR2 YYEKEE (reference sequence). The CDR3 sequence is CASMNGRGLYEQYF. The CDR3 nucleotides are TGTGCCAGCATGAACGGCAGGGGTCTCTACGAGCAGTACTTC. Filled out from reference TRBV5-5 and TRBJ2-7, the complete variable domain reads DAGVTQSPTHLIKTRGQQVTLRCSPISGHKSVSWYQQVLGQGPQFIFQYYEKEERGRGNFPDRFSARQFPNYSSELNVNALLLGDSALYLCASMNGRGLYEQYFGPGTRLTVT.

V and J are TRBV5-1 and TRBJ1-4; D is unresolved. The CDR3 has 16 residues. Germline assignment: CDR1 SGHRS and CDR2 YFSETQ. Trimming shortened V by 3 bases and J by 3 bases, and 15 bases separated the two germline ends. CDR3 sequence: CASSSGEVGPNEKLFF. The CDR3 DNA sequence: TGCGCCAGCAGCTCCGGCGAAGTGGGCCCTAATGAAAAACTGTTTTTT.

The chain carries TRBV7-9 and TRBJ2-7; TRBD1 matches at 9 bases. The CDR3 runs to 17 residues. Germline CDR1 is SEHNR and CDR2 is FQNEAQ (reference sequence). Germline trimming cut 0 bases from V and 3 bases from J; bases unmatched to any gene: 9. CDR3 sequence: CASSLAILDRGYYEQYF. CDR3 in DNA: TGTGCCAGCAGCTTAGCAATCTTGGACAGGGGTTACTACGAGCAGTACTTC. The whole variable domain, filled in from reference TRBV7-9 and TRBJ2-7, reads DTGVSQNPRHKITKRGQNVTFRCDPISEHNRLYWYRQTLGQGPEFLTYFQNEAQLEKSRLLSDRFSAERPKGSFSTLEIQRTEQGDSAMYLCASSLAILDRGYYEQYFGPGTRLTVT.

This chain joins TRBV2 and TRBJ1-6; D remains unclear. V was shortened by 2 bases and J by 5 bases, with 7 bases between the two germline ends. There are 14 residues in the CDR3. CDR1 and CDR2 (germline): SNHLY, FYNNEI. The CDR3 loop reads CASSEMRNNSPLHF. In DNA, the CDR3 is TGTGCCAGCAGTGAAATGAGGAATAATTCACCCCTCCACTTT. The full variable domain, rest sourced from reference TRBV2 and TRBJ1-6, is EPEVTQTPSHQVTQMGQEVILRCVPISNHLYFYWYRQILGQKVEFLVSFYNNEISEKSEIFDDQFSVERPDGSNFTLKIRSTKLEDSAMYFCASSEMRNNSPLHFGNGTRLTVT.

This clone was found once. The chain links TRBV2 to TRBJ2-5, with D maybe TRBD1 (7 bases). This CDR3 is built from 16 residues. V lost 6 bases and J 2 bases, leaving 19 bases between the germline ends. CDR1 and CDR2 (germline): SNHLY, FYNNEI. DNA for the CDR3: TGTGCCAGCAGGACTACAGGGGCGGGGTGGCAAGAGACCCAGTACTTC. It translates to CASRTTGAGWQETQYF.

Only one count was recorded for this clone. The chain has TRBV5-1 and TRBJ1-1; 7 bases line up with TRBD1. The germline gives CDR1 SGHRS, CDR2 YFSETQ. CDR3 length equals 15 residues. V trimming: 0 bases; J trimming: 4 bases; junction bases outside the gene matches: 6. The CDR3 protein is CASSLEGARITEAFF. The CDR3 bases are TGCGCCAGCAGCTTGGAGGGGGCAAGGATCACTGAAGCTTTCTTT. Complete variable domain (other parts from reference TRBV5-1 and TRBJ1-1): KAGVTQTPRYLIKTRGQQVTLSCSPISGHRSVSWYQQTPGQGLQFLFEYFSETQRNKGNFPGRFSGRQFSNSRSEMNVSTLELGDSALYLCASSLEGARITEAFFGQGTRLTVV.

Only one count was recorded for this clone. The rearrangement uses TRBV28 and TRBJ2-7; D ambiguous. V was clipped by 2 bases and J by 5 bases, with 13 bases between them. CDR3 length: 14 residues. Germline lookup yields CDR1 MDHEN and CDR2 SYDVKM. The CDR3, as DNA: TGTGCCAGCAGTTTAACCCAGGTTGTGGACGAGCAGTACTTC. Amino acids: CASSLTQVVDEQYF.

The rearrangement uses TRBV18 and TRBJ1-2, with TRBD1 identical over 8 bases. CDR3 length: 15 residues. V lost 4 bases to trimming and J lost 6 bases; unmatched junction nucleotides: 10. CDR1 and CDR2 (germline): KGHSH, LQKENI. Written as DNA, the CDR3 is TGTGCCAGCTCACAAGCCGGGACAGGTAATGATGGCTACACCTTC. As protein: CASSQAGTGNDGYTF.